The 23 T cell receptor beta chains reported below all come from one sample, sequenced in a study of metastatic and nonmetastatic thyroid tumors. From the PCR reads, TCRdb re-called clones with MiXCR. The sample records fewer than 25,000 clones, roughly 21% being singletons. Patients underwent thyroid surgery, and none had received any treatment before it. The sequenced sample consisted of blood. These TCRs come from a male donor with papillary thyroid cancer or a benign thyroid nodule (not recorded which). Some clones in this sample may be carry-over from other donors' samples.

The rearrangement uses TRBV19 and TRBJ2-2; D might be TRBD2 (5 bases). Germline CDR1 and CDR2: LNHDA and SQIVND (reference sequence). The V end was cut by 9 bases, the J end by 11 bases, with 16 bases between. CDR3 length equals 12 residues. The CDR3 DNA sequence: TGTGCCAGCGTGGGTATTTCTAGCGAGCTGTTTTTT. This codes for CASVGISSELFF.

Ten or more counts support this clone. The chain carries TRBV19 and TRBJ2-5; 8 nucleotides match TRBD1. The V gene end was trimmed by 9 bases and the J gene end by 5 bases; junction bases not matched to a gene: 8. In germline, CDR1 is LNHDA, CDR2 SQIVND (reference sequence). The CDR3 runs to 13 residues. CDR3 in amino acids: CASSYRGWETQYF. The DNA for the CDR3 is TGTGCCAGCAGCTACAGGGGGTGGGAGACCCAGTACTTC.

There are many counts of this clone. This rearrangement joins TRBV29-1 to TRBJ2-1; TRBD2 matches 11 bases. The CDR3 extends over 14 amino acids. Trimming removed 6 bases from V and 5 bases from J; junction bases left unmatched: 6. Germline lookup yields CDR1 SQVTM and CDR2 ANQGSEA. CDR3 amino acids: CSVPGLAVNNEQFF. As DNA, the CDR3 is TGCAGCGTGCCGGGACTAGCGGTAAACAATGAGCAGTTCTTC.

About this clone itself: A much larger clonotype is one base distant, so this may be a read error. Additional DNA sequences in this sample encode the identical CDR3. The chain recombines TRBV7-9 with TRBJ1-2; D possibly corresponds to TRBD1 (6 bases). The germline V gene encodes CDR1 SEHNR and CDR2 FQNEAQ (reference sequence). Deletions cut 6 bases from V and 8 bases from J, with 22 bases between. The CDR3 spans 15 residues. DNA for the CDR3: TGTGCCAGCAGACAAGCCCGGGGGGCGGTTGGCGGCTACACCTTC. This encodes CASRQARGAVGGYTF.

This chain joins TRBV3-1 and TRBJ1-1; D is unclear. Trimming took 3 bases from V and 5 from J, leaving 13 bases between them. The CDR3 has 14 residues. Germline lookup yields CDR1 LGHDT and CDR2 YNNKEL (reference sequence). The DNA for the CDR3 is TGTGCCAGCAGCCACTCCCGCGTGAGGACTGAAGCTTTCTTT. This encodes CASSHSRVRTEAFF.

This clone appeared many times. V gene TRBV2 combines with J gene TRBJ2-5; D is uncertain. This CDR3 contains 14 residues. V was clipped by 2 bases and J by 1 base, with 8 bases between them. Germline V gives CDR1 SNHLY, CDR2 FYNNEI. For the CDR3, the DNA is TGTGCCAGCAGTGAATTGGACCGCCAAGAGACCCAGTACTTC. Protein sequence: CASSELDRQETQYF.

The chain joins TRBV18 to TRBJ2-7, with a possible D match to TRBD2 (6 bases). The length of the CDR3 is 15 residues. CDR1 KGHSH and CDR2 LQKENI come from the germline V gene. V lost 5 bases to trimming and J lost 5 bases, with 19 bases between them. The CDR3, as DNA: TGTGCCAGCTCAACACTAGGAGGAGGGTCCCACGAGCAGTACTTC. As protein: CASSTLGGGSHEQYF.

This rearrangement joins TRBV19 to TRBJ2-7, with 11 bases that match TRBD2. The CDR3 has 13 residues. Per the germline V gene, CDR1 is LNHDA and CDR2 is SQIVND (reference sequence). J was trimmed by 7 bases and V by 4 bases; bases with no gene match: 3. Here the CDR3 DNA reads TGTGCCAGTAGTACCGGGACTAGCGGAGAGCAGTACTTC. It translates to CASSTGTSGEQYF. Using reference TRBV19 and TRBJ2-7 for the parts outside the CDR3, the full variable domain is DGGITQSPKYLFRKEGQNVTLSCEQNLNHDAMYWYRQDPGQGLRLIYYSQIVNDFQKGDIAEGYSVSREKKESFPLTVTSAQKNPTAFYLCASSTGTSGEQYFGPGTRLTVT.

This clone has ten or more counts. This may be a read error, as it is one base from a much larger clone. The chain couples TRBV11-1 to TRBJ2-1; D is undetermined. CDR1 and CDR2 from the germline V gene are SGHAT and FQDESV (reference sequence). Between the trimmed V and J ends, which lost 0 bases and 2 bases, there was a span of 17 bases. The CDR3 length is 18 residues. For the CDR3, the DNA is TGTGCCAGCAGCTTAGCGCGGTGGCCCCTTGGGGCCTACAATGAGCAGTTCTTC. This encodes CASSLARWPLGAYNEQFF.

This chain's CDR3 is CASSSGTGETDTQYF. As DNA, the CDR3 is TGTGCCAGCAGTTCAGGGACAGGGGAAACAGATACGCAGTATTTT. V gene TRBV12-3 or TRBV12-4 combines with J gene TRBJ2-3, with TRBD1 matching 10 bases. The trim removed 4 bases at V and 3 bases at J, leaving 4 bases unmatched. This CDR3 is built from 15 residues.

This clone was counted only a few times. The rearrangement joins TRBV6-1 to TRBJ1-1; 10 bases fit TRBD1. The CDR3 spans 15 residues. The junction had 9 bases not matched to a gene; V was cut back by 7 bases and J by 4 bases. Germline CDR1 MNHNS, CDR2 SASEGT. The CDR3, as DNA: TGTGCCAGCATCTCCACCTGGACAGGGGGCACTGAAGCTTTCTTT. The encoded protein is CASISTWTGGTEAFF.

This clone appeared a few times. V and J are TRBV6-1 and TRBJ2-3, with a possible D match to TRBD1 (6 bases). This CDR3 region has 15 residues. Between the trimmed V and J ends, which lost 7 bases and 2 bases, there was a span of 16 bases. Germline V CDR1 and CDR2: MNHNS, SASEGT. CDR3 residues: CASIPRQVTTDTQYF. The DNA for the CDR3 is TGTGCCAGCATCCCCAGACAGGTCACCACAGATACGCAGTATTTT.

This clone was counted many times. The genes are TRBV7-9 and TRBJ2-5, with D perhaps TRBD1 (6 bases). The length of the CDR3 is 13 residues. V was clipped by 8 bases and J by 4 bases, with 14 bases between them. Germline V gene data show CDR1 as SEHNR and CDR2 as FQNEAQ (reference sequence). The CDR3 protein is CASATGTIETQYF. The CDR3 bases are TGTGCCAGCGCCACGGGGACAATAGAGACCCAGTACTTC.

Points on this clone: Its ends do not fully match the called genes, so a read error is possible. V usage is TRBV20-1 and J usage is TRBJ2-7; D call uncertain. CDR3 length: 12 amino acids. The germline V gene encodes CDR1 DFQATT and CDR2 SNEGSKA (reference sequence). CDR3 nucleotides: TGCAGTGTGGGCCTAGTGTCCTACGAGCAATACTTC. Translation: CSVGLVSYEQYF.

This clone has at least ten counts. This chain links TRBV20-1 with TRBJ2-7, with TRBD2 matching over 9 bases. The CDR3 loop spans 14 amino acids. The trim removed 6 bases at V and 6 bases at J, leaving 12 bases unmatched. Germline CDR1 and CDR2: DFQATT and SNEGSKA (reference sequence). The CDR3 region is CSADTSGYTSEQYF. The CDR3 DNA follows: TGCAGTGCGGATACTAGCGGGTACACCTCCGAGCAGTACTTC.

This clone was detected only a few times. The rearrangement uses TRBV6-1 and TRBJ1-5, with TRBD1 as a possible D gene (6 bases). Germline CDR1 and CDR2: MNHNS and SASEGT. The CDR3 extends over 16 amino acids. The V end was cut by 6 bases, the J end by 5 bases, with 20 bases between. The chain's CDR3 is CASRPQWSGVDQPQHF. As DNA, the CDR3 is TGTGCCAGCAGACCCCAGTGGTCAGGGGTCGATCAGCCCCAGCATTTT.

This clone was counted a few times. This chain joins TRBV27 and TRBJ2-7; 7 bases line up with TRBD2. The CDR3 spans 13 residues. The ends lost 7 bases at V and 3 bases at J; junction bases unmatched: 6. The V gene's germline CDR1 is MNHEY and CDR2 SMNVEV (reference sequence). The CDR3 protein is CASKVGGFYEQYF. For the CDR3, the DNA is TGTGCCAGCAAGGTCGGGGGGTTCTACGAGCAGTACTTC.

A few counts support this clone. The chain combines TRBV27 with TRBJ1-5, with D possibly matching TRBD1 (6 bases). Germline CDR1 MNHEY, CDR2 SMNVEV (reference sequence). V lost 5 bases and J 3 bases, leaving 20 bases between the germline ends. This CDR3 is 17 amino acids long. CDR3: CASSKIITGSDNQPQHF. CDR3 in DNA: TGTGCCAGCAGTAAAATCATAACAGGGTCGGACAATCAGCCCCAGCATTTT.

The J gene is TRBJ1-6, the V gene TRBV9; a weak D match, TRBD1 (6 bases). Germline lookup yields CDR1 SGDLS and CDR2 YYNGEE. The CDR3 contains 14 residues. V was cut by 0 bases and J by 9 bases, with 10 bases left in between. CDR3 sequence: CASSVGDTSSPLHF. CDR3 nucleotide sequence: TGTGCCAGCAGCGTAGGGGACACCTCTTCACCCCTCCACTTT. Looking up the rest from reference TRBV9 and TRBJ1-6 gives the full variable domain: DSGVTQTPKHLITATGQRVTLRCSPRSGDLSVYWYQQSLDQGLQFLIQYYNGEERAKGNILERFSAQQFPDLHSELNLSSLELGDSALYFCASSVGDTSSPLHFGNGTRLTVT.

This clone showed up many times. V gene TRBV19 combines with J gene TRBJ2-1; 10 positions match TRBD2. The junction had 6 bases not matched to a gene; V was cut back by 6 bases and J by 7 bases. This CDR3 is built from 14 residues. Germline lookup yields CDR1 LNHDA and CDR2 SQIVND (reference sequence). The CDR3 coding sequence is TGTGCCAGTAGGGAGCGGGAGGGGGCGAATGAGCAGTTCTTC. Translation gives CASREREGANEQFF.

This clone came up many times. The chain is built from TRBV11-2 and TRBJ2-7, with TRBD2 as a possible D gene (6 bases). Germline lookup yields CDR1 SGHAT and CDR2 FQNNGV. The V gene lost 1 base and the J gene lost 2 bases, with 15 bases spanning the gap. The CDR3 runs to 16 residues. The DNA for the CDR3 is TGTGCCAGCAGCTTAGGGGCTAGGGACTTCCCCTACGAGCAGTACTTC. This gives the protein CASSLGARDFPYEQYF.

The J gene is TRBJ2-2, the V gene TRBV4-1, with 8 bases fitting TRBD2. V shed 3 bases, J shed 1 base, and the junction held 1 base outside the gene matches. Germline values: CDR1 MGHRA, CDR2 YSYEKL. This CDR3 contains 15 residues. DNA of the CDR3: TGCGCCAGCAGCCAGAGCGGGAGGAACACCGGGGAGCTGTTTTTT. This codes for CASSQSGRNTGELFF.

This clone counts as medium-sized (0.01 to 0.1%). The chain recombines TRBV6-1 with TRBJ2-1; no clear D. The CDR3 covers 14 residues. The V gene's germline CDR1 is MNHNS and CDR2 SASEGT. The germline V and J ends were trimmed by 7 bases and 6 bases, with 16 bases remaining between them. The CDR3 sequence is CASTTSWSVNEQFF. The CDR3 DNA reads TGTGCCAGCACCACTTCGTGGTCGGTCAATGAGCAGTTCTTC.